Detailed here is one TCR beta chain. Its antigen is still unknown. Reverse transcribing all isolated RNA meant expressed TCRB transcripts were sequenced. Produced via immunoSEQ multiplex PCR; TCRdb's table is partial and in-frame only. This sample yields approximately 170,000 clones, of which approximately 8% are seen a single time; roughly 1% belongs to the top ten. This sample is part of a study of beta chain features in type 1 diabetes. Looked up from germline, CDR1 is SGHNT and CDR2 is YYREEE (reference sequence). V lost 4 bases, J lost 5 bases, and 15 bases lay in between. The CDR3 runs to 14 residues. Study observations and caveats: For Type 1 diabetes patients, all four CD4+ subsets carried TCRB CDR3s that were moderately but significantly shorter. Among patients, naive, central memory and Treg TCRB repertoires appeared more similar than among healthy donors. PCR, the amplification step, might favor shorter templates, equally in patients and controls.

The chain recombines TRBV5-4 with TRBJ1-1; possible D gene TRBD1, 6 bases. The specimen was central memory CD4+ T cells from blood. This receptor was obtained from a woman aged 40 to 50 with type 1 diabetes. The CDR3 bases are TGTGCCAGCAGCACACCAGGGGCCGGGACTGAAGCTTTCTTT. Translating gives CASSTPGAGTEAFF.